This T cell receptor beta chain appears in the sequencing data of a study of T cells in Graves' hyperthyroidism and ophthalmopathy. Progressors' blood was drawn at hyperthyroidism diagnosis, before ophthalmopathy symptoms. Germline assignment: CDR1 KGHDR and CDR2 SFDVKD. V trimming: 2 bases; J trimming: 3 bases; junction bases outside the gene matches: 2. CDR3 length equals 17 residues. RNA transcripts provided the source from which TCR beta CDR3 regions were amplified. First-round RT-PCR targeting the TCR CDR3 was performed with the HTBI primer set. TCRdb reprocessed the multiplex PCR reads via MiXCR and lists one record per CDR3 protein. The profile covers some 350,000 distinct CDR3 sequences, with 15% to 19% appearing a single time and around a quarter taken by the ten largest.

The material sequenced was blood. This clonotype was obtained from a woman in her late teens or twenties with Graves' hyperthyroidism that later progressed to Graves' ophthalmopathy. V is TRBV24-1 and J is TRBJ2-1, with 14 nucleotides matching TRBD2. The chain's CDR3 is CATSDYGTSGSYNEQFF. Here the CDR3 DNA reads TGTGCCACCAGTGATTACGGGACTAGCGGGAGCTACAATGAGCAGTTCTTC.